These T cell receptor beta chains were read from a single sample in a study of blood T cell repertoires in COVID-19. The table came from immunoSEQ multiplex PCR; TCRdb's copy has only in-frame clones and leaves some out. The repertoire holds about 400,000 clones, 89% seen once, with 1.5% to 2% in the top ten. Source material: PBMCs or T cells enriched from blood (not recorded which). All receptors derive from a woman aged 30 to 39 who had recovered from COVID-19. The CDR3 runs from the conserved cysteine through the conserved F or W. Each record gives: CDR3 DNA, CDR3 protein, V gene, D gene, J gene, clone size. The D gene is left open where the match is weak. Only part of the rows carry a size: once, few, many, or a class if the clone is expanded.

DNA: TGTGCCAGCAGCTTAGGACAGAATCAGCCCCAGCATTTT; CDR3: CASSLGQNQPQHF; V: TRBV11-2; D: -; J: TRBJ1-5; size: -
DNA: TGTGCTAGTGGTTTCGGGGAGGGCAGTGCCACTGAAGCTTTCTTT; CDR3: CASGFGEGSATEAFF; V: TRBV12-5; D: -; J: TRBJ1-1; size: -
DNA: TGTGCCAGCACCCTGGGACAGGGGGCGACTGAAGCTTTCTTT; CDR3: CASTLGQGATEAFF; V: TRBV5-4; D: TRBD1; J: TRBJ1-1; size: once
DNA: TGTGCCACCAGCAGAGGGGACAGCCACAATGAGCAGTTCTTC; CDR3: CATSRGDSHNEQFF; V: TRBV15; D: TRBD1; J: TRBJ2-1; size: -
DNA: TGTGCCAGTTCGACAGGTCCTGGAAACACCATATATTTT; CDR3: CASSTGPGNTIYF; V: TRBV6-5; D: -; J: TRBJ1-3; size: -
DNA: TGTGCCACCATGGACAGGGGACATTTTTCTGAAGCTTTCTTT; CDR3: CATMDRGHFSEAFF; V: TRBV15; D: TRBD1; J: TRBJ1-1; size: -
DNA: TGTGCCAGCGCCCCCGTTGGTCTAGGTGGCTACACCTTC; CDR3: CASAPVGLGGYTF; V: TRBV9; D: -; J: TRBJ1-2; size: -
DNA: TGTGCCAGCCAAGGACAGGGGGATTATTCACCCCTCCACTTT; CDR3: CASQGQGDYSPLHF; V: TRBV5-4; D: TRBD1; J: TRBJ1-6; size: -
DNA: TGTGCCAGCAGCTCCCCCTCCGTACAGGTATCCTACGAGCAGTACTTC; CDR3: CASSSPSVQVSYEQYF; V: TRBV7-3; D: -; J: TRBJ2-7; size: -
DNA: TGTGCCAGTAGTCGGTCTAGGCAGTCTAATGAAAAACTGTTTTTT; CDR3: CASSRSRQSNEKLFF; V: TRBV19; D: -; J: TRBJ1-4; size: -
DNA: TGTGCCAGCAGCTTATTTGGCCGCGGGAGCCGCCCCACGCAGTATTTT; CDR3: CASSLFGRGSRPTQYF; V: TRBV7-9; D: TRBD2; J: TRBJ2-3; size: -
DNA: TGTGCCAGCAGCCGTCTCGGTGGCTACACCTTC; CDR3: CASSRLGGYTF; V: TRBV28; D: -; J: TRBJ1-2; size: once
DNA: TGTGCCAGCAGTTTCGGTGAAGCTTTCTTT; CDR3: CASSFGEAFF; V: TRBV12-3/TRBV12-4; D: -; J: TRBJ1-1; size: -
DNA: TGCGCCAGCAGCTTGGGGGAGGTTAGGGACAATGAGCAGTTCTTC; CDR3: CASSLGEVRDNEQFF; V: TRBV5-1; D: -; J: TRBJ2-1; size: -
DNA: TGTGCCAGCAGCTTCGCGGGGTCGGACTATGGCTACACCTTC; CDR3: CASSFAGSDYGYTF; V: TRBV7-2; D: -; J: TRBJ1-2; size: -
DNA: TGTGCCAGCAGCAGGGCCGGGAACACCGGGGAGCTGTTTTTT; CDR3: CASSRAGNTGELFF; V: TRBV2; D: -; J: TRBJ2-2; size: -
DNA: TGTGCCAGCAGCTTTAGCCCCGGCGCCCAGTACCAAGAGACCCAGTACTTC; CDR3: CASSFSPGAQYQETQYF; V: TRBV5-8; D: -; J: TRBJ2-5; size: -
DNA: TGTGCCAGTAGTACGGCAGGGGGTGAAAAACTGTTTTTT; CDR3: CASSTAGGEKLFF; V: TRBV19; D: TRBD1; J: TRBJ1-4; size: -
DNA: TGTGCCAGCAGTTTAGGATCTAGATACAATGAGCAGTTCTTC; CDR3: CASSLGSRYNEQFF; V: TRBV28; D: -; J: TRBJ2-1; size: -
DNA: TGTGCCAGTAGTATAGGACCCCTCTTGACAGGGGACTATGGCTACACCTTC; CDR3: CASSIGPLLTGDYGYTF; V: TRBV19; D: TRBD1; J: TRBJ1-2; size: once
DNA: TGTGCCAGCAGTTTACTCTGGAGCGGGATACCCTCCGAGCAGTACTTC; CDR3: CASSLLWSGIPSEQYF; V: TRBV27; D: TRBD2; J: TRBJ2-7; size: -
DNA: TGCGCCAGCAGCTTGGCTAAAACCCAAGAGACCCAGTACTTC; CDR3: CASSLAKTQETQYF; V: TRBV5-1; D: -; J: TRBJ2-5; size: few
DNA: TGCAGTGCTAGTAATGGACTGTTCTCTGGAAACACCATATATTTT; CDR3: CSASNGLFSGNTIYF; V: TRBV20-1; D: -; J: TRBJ1-3; size: -
DNA: TGCGCCAGCAGACGGACTAGCGGTAACACCGGGGAGCTGTTTTTT; CDR3: CASRRTSGNTGELFF; V: TRBV5-1; D: TRBD2; J: TRBJ2-2; size: -
DNA: TGTGCCAGCAGCCCTACCAGGGACTGGGCCCAGCATTTT; CDR3: CASSPTRDWAQHF; V: TRBV7-8; D: -; J: TRBJ1-5; size: once
DNA: TGTGCCAGCAGTTTAGGAGGAGGGCCCCCCGGGGAGCTGTTTTTT; CDR3: CASSLGGGPPGELFF; V: TRBV28; D: -; J: TRBJ2-2; size: few
DNA: TGTGCCAGTAGCGTGACAGGGAATGAGCAGTTCTTC; CDR3: CASSVTGNEQFF; V: TRBV19; D: TRBD1; J: TRBJ2-1; size: -
DNA: TGTGCCAGCAGCTCCCTTTCTCTCCCGATCGACAGGAAGAACACTGAAGCTTTCTTT; CDR3: CASSSLSLPIDRKNTEAFF; V: TRBV7-9; D: -; J: TRBJ1-1; size: -
DNA: TGTGCCAGCTCACCAGGGACAGGGAATTCACCCCTCCACTTT; CDR3: CASSPGTGNSPLHF; V: TRBV18; D: TRBD1; J: TRBJ1-6; size: -
DNA: TGTGCCAGCCCGGAAGGGGACTATGGCTACACCTTC; CDR3: CASPEGDYGYTF; V: TRBV11-2; D: -; J: TRBJ1-2; size: once
DNA: TGTGCCAGCAGGTCTCTGGGGGCCGTGTATAGGGAGGAGACCCAGTACTTC; CDR3: CASRSLGAVYREETQYF; V: TRBV27; D: -; J: TRBJ2-5; size: -
DNA: TGTGCCAGCAGTGAATCTGGGACAGGGGTCAATCAGCCCCAGCATTTT; CDR3: CASSESGTGVNQPQHF; V: TRBV6-1; D: TRBD1; J: TRBJ1-5; size: few
DNA: TGTGCCAGCAGAAAACAGGGGGACACTGAAGCTTTCTTT; CDR3: CASRKQGDTEAFF; V: TRBV7-9; D: TRBD1; J: TRBJ1-1; size: -
DNA: TGTGCCAGCAGACGGGACAGGGGGGGCTCCTACGAGCAGTACTTC; CDR3: CASRRDRGGSYEQYF; V: TRBV6-5; D: TRBD1; J: TRBJ2-7; size: -
DNA: TGTGCCAGTAGTATAACCCCCGGGGTCTTAGCTCAGCCCCAGCATTTT; CDR3: CASSITPGVLAQPQHF; V: TRBV19; D: -; J: TRBJ1-5; size: -
DNA: TGTGCCAGTAGTGCCACAGGACGCGATTCACCCCTCCACTTT; CDR3: CASSATGRDSPLHF; V: TRBV19; D: -; J: TRBJ1-6; size: once
DNA: TGTGCCATCAGTGAGTCAATGTTGGGCAGTTTTGACTACACCTTC; CDR3: CAISESMLGSFDYTF; V: TRBV10-3; D: -; J: TRBJ1-2; size: -
DNA: TGTGCCAGCAGCCTAAGGACAGTTTTTGTGGCAGATACGCAGTATTTT; CDR3: CASSLRTVFVADTQYF; V: TRBV11-1; D: -; J: TRBJ2-3; size: -
DNA: TGTGCCAGCAGTCCGGGAGGACCCCTCCACTTT; CDR3: CASSPGGPLHF; V: TRBV6-2/TRBV6-3; D: -; J: TRBJ1-6; size: once
DNA: TGTGCCAGCAGTTTAAGGCTAACCCACGGAGCCGGGGAGCTGTTTTTT; CDR3: CASSLRLTHGAGELFF; V: TRBV27; D: -; J: TRBJ2-2; size: few
DNA: TGTGCCAGCAGCACCCGACAGGGATCGGGGAGCAATCAGCCCCAGCATTTT; CDR3: CASSTRQGSGSNQPQHF; V: TRBV11-2; D: TRBD1; J: TRBJ1-5; size: -
DNA: TGTGCCAGCAGTGAACTCAGGGTGTTGGATACGCAGTATTTT; CDR3: CASSELRVLDTQYF; V: TRBV6-1; D: -; J: TRBJ2-3; size: -
DNA: TGTGCCAGCAGTTATCGGACTGGTCTCGGCTACACCTTC; CDR3: CASSYRTGLGYTF; V: TRBV6-5; D: -; J: TRBJ1-2; size: -
DNA: TGCAGTGCTAGTGGCGGGGGAGCGTCCTACAATGAGCAGTTCTTC; CDR3: CSASGGGASYNEQFF; V: TRBV20-1; D: TRBD2; J: TRBJ2-1; size: -
DNA: TGTGCCAGCAATCCGGCAGGGGTTAACACCGGGGAGCTGTTTTTT; CDR3: CASNPAGVNTGELFF; V: TRBV6-5; D: -; J: TRBJ2-2; size: -
DNA: TGTGCCAGCAGCTTGAATCCAGGGGAGGGCCATCGGGAGCAGTACTTC; CDR3: CASSLNPGEGHREQYF; V: TRBV13; D: -; J: TRBJ2-7; size: -
DNA: TGTGCCAGCTCACTCGGGAGTAGGGAGTTTTACTACACCTTC; CDR3: CASSLGSREFYYTF; V: TRBV18; D: -; J: TRBJ1-2; size: once
DNA: TGTGCCAGCAGCTTAACACGAATCCCGGGAGGTAATCAGCCCCAGCATTTT; CDR3: CASSLTRIPGGNQPQHF; V: TRBV7-8; D: -; J: TRBJ1-5; size: -
DNA: TGTGCCTGGAGCCCGGGACAGTCTGGAAACACCATATATTTT; CDR3: CAWSPGQSGNTIYF; V: TRBV30; D: TRBD1; J: TRBJ1-3; size: few
DNA: TGTGCCACTGTCATGACTAGCGGGGGGCACAATGAGCAGTTCTTC; CDR3: CATVMTSGGHNEQFF; V: TRBV6-5; D: TRBD2; J: TRBJ2-1; size: few
DNA: TGTGCCATCAGGTCCGGGACAGGGAATCAGACCCAGCATTTT; CDR3: CAIRSGTGNQTQHF; V: TRBV10-3; D: TRBD1; J: TRBJ1-5; size: -
DNA: TGTGCCAGCAGCAAAGTTGCCCACTACGCGGGAGACTTCGGAGAGACCCAGTACTTC; CDR3: CASSKVAHYAGDFGETQYF; V: TRBV21-1; D: -; J: TRBJ2-5; size: once
DNA: TGCAGTGCTAGTACAGGGGGTATTTACGAGCAGTACTTC; CDR3: CSASTGGIYEQYF; V: TRBV20-1; D: TRBD1; J: TRBJ2-7; size: -
DNA: TGTGCCAGCAGCTTGGGGGGACAGCCCTATGGCTACACCTTC; CDR3: CASSLGGQPYGYTF; V: TRBV5-6; D: TRBD1; J: TRBJ1-2; size: -